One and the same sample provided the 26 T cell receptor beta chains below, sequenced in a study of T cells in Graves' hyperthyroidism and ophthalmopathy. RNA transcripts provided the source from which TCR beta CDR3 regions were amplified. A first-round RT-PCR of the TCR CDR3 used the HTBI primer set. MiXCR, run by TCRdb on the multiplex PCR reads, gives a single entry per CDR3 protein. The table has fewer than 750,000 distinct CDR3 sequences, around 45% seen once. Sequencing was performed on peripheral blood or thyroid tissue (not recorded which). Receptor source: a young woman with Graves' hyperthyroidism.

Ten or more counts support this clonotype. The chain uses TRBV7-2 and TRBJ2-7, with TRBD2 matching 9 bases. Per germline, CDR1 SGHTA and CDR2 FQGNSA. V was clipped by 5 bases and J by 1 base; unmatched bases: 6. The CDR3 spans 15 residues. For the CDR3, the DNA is TGTGCCAGCAGCGTCTCTAGCGGGGTATCCTACGAGCAGTACTTC. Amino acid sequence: CASSVSSGVSYEQYF.

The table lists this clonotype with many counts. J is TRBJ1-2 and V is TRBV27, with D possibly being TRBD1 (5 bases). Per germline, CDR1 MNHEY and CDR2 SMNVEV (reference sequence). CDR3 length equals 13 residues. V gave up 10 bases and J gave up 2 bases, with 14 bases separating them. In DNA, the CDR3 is TGTGCCACAATAGGGGCAGGGAACTATGGCTACACCTTC. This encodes CATIGAGNYGYTF.

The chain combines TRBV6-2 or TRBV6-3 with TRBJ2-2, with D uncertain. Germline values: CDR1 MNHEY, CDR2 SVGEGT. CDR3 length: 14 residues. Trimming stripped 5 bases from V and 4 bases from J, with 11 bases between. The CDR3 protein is CASSRNLITGELFF. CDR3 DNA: TGTGCCAGCAGTCGTAATCTGATCACCGGGGAGCTGTTTTTT.

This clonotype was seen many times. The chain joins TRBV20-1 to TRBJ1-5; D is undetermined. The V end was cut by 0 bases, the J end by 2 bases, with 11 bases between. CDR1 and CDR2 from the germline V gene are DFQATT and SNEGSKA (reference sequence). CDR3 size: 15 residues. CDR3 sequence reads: CSARDGRRGNQPQHF. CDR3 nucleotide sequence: TGCAGTGCTAGAGATGGGCGGCGGGGCAATCAGCCCCAGCATTTT.

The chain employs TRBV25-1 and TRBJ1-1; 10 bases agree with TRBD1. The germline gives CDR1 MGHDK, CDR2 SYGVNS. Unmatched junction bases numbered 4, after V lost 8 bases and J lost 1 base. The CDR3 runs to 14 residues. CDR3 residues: CASPGQGRNTEAFF. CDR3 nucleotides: TGTGCCAGCCCGGGACAGGGGAGGAACACTGAAGCTTTCTTT.

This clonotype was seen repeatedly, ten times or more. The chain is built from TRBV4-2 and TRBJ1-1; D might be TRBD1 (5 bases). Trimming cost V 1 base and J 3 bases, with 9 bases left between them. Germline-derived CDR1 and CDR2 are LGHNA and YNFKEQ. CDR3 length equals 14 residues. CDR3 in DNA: TGTGCCAGCAGCCAAGTTAGGGGTTACACTGAAGCTTTCTTT. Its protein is CASSQVRGYTEAFF.

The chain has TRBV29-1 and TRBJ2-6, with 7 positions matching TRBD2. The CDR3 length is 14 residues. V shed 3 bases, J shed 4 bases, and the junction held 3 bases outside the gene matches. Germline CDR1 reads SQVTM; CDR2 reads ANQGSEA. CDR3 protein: CSVDLGGGANVLTF. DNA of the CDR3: TGCAGCGTTGACTTGGGAGGGGGGGCCAACGTCCTGACTTTC.

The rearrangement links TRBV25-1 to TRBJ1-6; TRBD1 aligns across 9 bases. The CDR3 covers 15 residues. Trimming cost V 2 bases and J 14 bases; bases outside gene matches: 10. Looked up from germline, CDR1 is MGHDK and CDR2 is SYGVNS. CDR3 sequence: CASSEGGDRGSALHF. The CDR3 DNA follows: TGTGCCAGCAGTGAAGGCGGAGACAGGGGGTCAGCCCTCCACTTT.

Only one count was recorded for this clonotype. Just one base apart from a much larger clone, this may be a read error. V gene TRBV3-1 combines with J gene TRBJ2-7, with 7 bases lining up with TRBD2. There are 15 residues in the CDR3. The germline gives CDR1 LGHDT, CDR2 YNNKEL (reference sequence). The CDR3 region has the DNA TGTGCCAGCAGCCAAGACCCGGGGAGGGCCTACGAGCAGAACTTC. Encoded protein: CASSQDPGRAYEQNF.

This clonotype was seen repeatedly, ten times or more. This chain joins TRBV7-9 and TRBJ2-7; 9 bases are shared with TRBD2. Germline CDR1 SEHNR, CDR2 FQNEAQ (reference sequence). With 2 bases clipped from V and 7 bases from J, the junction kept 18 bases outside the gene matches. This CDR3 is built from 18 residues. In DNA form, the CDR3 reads TGTGCCAGCAGCTTATACCCGGCCTGGCGGGAGGGTTACAATGAGCAGTACTTC. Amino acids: CASSLYPAWREGYNEQYF.

CDR3 coding DNA: TGCAGCGTGACGACTCAAACAGGGGCTGCGCATGGCTACACCATATATTTT. It specifies CSVTTQTGAAHGYTIYF. The chain joins TRBV29-1 to TRBJ1-3, with 7 positions matching TRBD1. Germline assignment: CDR1 SQVTM and CDR2 ANQGSEA. The V and J ends lost 6 bases and 8 bases, in that order; junction bases with no gene match: 22. There are 17 residues in the CDR3.

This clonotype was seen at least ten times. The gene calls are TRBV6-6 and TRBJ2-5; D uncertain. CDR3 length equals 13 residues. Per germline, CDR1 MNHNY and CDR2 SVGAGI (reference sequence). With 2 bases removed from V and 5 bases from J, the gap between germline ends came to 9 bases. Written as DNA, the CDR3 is TGTGCCAGCAGTTACAATGCGATCGAGACCCAGTACTTC. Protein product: CASSYNAIETQYF.

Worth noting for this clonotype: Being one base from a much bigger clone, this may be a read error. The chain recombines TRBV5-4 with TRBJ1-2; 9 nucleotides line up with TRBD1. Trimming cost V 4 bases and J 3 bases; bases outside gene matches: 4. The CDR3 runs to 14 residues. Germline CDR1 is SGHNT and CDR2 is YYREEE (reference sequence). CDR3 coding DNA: TGTGCCAGCAGCCCCGGGACAGGGTACTATGGCTACACCTTC. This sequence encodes CASSPGTGYYGYTF. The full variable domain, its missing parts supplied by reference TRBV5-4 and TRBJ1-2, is ETGVTQSPTHLIKTRGQQVTLRCSSQSGHNTVSWYQQALGQGPQFIFQYYREEENGRGNFPPRFSGLQFPNYSSELNVNALELDDSALYLCASSPGTGYYGYTFGSGTRLTVV.

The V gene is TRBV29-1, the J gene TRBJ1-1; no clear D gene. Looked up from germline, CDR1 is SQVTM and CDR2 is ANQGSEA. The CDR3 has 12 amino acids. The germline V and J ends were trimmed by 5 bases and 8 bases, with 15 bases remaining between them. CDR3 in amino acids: CSVIGPSGEAFF. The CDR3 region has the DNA TGCAGCGTTATCGGACCGTCGGGGGAAGCTTTCTTT.

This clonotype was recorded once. CDR3: CATRGTGTEAFF. For the CDR3, the DNA is TGTGCCACCAGGGGGACCGGGACCGAAGCTTTCTTT. The chain uses TRBV24-1 and TRBJ1-1, with a possible D match to TRBD1 (5 bases). The CDR3 totals 12 residues. The ends were cut back, 7 bases at V and 8 bases at J, with 13 bases in the middle. Germline values: CDR1 KGHDR, CDR2 SFDVKD.

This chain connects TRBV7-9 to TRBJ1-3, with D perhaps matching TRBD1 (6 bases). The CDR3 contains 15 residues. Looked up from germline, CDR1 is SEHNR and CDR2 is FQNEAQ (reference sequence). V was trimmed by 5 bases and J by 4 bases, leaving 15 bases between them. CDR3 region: CASSGGGASGNTIYF. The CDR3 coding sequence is TGTGCCAGCAGCGGGGGGGGGGCATCCGGAAACACCATATATTTT.

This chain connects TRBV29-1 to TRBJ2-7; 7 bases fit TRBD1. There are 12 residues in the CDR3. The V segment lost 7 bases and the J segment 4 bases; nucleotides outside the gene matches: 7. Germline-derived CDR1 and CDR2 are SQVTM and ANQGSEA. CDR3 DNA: TGCAGCGCAGGACAGGATCGTTACGAGCAGTACTTC. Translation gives CSAGQDRYEQYF.

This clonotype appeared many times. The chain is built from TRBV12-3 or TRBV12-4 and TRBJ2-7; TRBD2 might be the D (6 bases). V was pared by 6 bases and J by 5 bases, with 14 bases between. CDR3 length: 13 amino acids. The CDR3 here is CASSQLALDEQYF. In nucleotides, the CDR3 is TGTGCCAGCAGCCAACTAGCTTTGGACGAGCAGTACTTC.

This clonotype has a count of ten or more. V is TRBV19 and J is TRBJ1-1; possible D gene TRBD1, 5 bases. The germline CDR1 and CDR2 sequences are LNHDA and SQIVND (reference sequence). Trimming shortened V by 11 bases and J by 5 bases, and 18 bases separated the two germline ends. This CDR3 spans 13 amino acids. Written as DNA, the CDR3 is TGTGCCGCCAATGGGGGGTGGGGGACTGAAGCTTTCTTT. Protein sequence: CAANGGWGTEAFF.

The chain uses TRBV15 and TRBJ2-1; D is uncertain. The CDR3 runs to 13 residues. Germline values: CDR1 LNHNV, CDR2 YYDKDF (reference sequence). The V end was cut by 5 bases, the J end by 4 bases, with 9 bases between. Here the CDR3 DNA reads TGTGCCACCAGCTCCTCTGGGTACAATGAGCAGTTCTTC. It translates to CATSSSGYNEQFF.

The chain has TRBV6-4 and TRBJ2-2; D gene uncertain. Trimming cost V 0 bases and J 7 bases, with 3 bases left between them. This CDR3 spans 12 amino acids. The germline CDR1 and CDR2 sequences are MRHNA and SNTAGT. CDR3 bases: TGTGCCAGCAGTGACTCTAGCGGGGAGCTGTTTTTT. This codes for CASSDSSGELFF.

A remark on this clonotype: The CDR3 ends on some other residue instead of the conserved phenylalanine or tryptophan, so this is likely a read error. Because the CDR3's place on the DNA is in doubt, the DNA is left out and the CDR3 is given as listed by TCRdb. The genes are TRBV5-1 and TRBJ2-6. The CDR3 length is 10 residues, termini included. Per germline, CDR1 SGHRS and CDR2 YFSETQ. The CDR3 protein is CASSLDTGTS.

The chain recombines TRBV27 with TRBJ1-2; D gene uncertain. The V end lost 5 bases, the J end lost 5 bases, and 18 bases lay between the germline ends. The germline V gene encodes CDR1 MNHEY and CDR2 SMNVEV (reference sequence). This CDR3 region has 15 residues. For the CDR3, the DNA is TGTGCCAGCAGTGAAGGGTCAGATACGCAGTATGGCTACACCTTC. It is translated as CASSEGSDTQYGYTF.

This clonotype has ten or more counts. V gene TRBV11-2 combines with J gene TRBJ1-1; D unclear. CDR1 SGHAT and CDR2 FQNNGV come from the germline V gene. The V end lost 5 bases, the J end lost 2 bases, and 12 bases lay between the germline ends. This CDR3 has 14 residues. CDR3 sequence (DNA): TGTGCCAGCAGCGCGAACGACGGTAACACTGAAGCTTTCTTT. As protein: CASSANDGNTEAFF.

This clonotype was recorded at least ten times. The CDR3 nucleotides read TGTGCCAGCAGGGTCCTTGGGGAGCAGTACTTC. This encodes CASRVLGEQYF. V usage is TRBV6-1 and J usage is TRBJ2-7; D remains ambiguous. Germline V gene data show CDR1 as MNHNS and CDR2 as SASEGT. The CDR3 runs to 11 residues. Trimming shortened V by 6 bases and J by 7 bases, and 10 bases separated the two germline ends.

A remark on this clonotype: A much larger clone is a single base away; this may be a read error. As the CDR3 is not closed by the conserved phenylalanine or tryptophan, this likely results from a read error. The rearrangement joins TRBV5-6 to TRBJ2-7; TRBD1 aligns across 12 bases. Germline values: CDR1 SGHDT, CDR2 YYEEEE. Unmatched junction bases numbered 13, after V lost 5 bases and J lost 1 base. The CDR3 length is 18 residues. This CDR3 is CASSEGTGGLGSSYEQYL. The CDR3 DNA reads TGTGCCAGCAGTGAAGGGACAGGGGGCCTCGGTTCATCCTACGAGCAGTACCTC.